These 24 T cell receptor beta chains were sequenced from one sample in a study of long-term antiretroviral therapy in people with HIV. immunoSEQ v3.0 was run at survey level. The table came from immunoSEQ multiplex PCR; TCRdb's copy has only in-frame clones and leaves some out. The sample shows around 25,000 clones, around 90% of them seen only once. Material: unsorted PBMCs, obtained around 4.5 years after starting antiretroviral therapy. Receptors originate from a man under 40 with HIV.

This sequence joins TRBV4-2 and TRBJ2-1; D possibly corresponds to TRBD2 (7 bases). Germline values: CDR1 LGHNA, CDR2 YNFKEQ. This CDR3 spans 14 amino acids. V was cut by 1 base and J by 10 bases, with 14 bases left in between. The CDR3 here is CASSQGGGPWEQFF. The DNA of the CDR3 is TGTGCCAGCAGCCAAGGGGGGGGGCCATGGGAGCAGTTCTTC.

V is TRBV4-3 and J is TRBJ2-7; D is perhaps TRBD2 (5 bases). Germline V gene sequence: CDR1 LGHNA, CDR2 YSLEER. The ends were cut back, 2 bases at V and 4 bases at J, with 12 bases in the middle. The CDR3 covers 14 residues. Here the CDR3 DNA reads TGCGCCAGCAGCCAATTAGAGGGTCGGTACGAGCAGTACTTC. Protein sequence: CASSQLEGRYEQYF.

The V call is TRBV2, the J call TRBJ2-7; 12 nucleotides align to TRBD2. The CDR3 runs to 17 residues. Germline assignment: CDR1 SNHLY and CDR2 FYNNEI. Trimming removed 4 bases from V and 6 bases from J; junction bases left unmatched: 13. The CDR3 reads CASSAGGLTSGSGEQYF. The CDR3 DNA reads TGTGCCAGCAGTGCAGGGGGACTGACTAGCGGGAGCGGCGAGCAGTACTTC.

This clone occurred once. This chain links TRBV10-3 with TRBJ2-3; D unclear. This CDR3 region has 12 residues. Between the trimmed V and J ends, which lost 3 bases and 0 bases, there was a span of 1 base. CDR1 ENHRY and CDR2 SYGVKD come from the germline V gene. For the CDR3, the DNA is TGTGCCATCAGTGACAGCACAGATACGCAGTATTTT. Protein product: CAISDSTDTQYF.

The rearrangement uses TRBV10-3 and TRBJ2-3; D unresolved. Germline values: CDR1 ENHRY, CDR2 SYGVKD. This CDR3 comprises 14 residues. Trimming removed 6 bases from V and 1 base from J, with 11 bases in between. CDR3: CAIRIGRGTDTQYF. CDR3 bases: TGTGCCATCAGGATCGGACGAGGCACAGATACGCAGTATTTT.

The gene calls are TRBV18 and TRBJ2-3, with 14 bases that match TRBD2. The CDR3 has 16 amino acids. After removal of 0 bases from V and 4 bases from J, the junction contained 0 bases not matched to a gene. Germline V gene sequence: CDR1 KGHSH, CDR2 LQKENI. The CDR3: CASSPPGLAGADTQYF. The CDR3 DNA sequence: TGTGCCAGCTCACCACCGGGACTAGCGGGAGCAGATACGCAGTATTTT.

This chain joins TRBV7-9 and TRBJ2-4; D remains unclear. CDR1 and CDR2 (germline): SEHNR, FQNEAQ (reference sequence). CDR3 length: 17 amino acids. Between the trimmed V and J ends, which lost 0 bases and 0 bases, there was a span of 12 bases. This CDR3 is CASSLALGPIAKNIQYF. In nucleotides, the CDR3 is TGTGCCAGCAGCTTAGCTCTAGGGCCGATAGCCAAAAACATTCAGTACTTC.

The rearrangement links TRBV7-9 to TRBJ2-7; TRBD2 matches at 7 bases. The V and J ends lost 1 base and 7 bases, in that order; junction bases with no gene match: 13. Germline values: CDR1 SEHNR, CDR2 FQNEAQ (reference sequence). This CDR3 comprises 16 residues. CDR3 nucleotides: TGTGCCAGCAGCTTAGGGGGGGTGGCGGGAGTAGGGGAGCAGTACTTC. Translation: CASSLGGVAGVGEQYF.

J is TRBJ1-5 and V is TRBV19; maybe TRBD1 (6 bases). Germline V CDR1 and CDR2: LNHDA, SQIVND (reference sequence). This CDR3 is built from 18 residues. V was cut by 4 bases and J by 1 base, with 20 bases left in between. CDR3 sequence (DNA): TGTGCCAGTAGTAAAAACCCCGGGGGCAGCGTAAGCAATCAGCCCCAGCATTTT. Amino acids: CASSKNPGGSVSNQPQHF.

This clone was seen only a few times. J is TRBJ2-7 and V is TRBV18, with 9 nucleotides matching TRBD1. Per the germline V gene, CDR1 is KGHSH and CDR2 is LQKENI. V lost 5 bases and J lost 0; bases outside the gene matches: 8. The CDR3 has 16 amino acids. The DNA of the CDR3 is TGTGCCAGCTCAGGTCCTGGGACAGGGAGCTCCTACGAGCAGTACTTC. This codes for CASSGPGTGSSYEQYF.

This chain connects TRBV18 to TRBJ2-2; a possible D gene is TRBD2 (6 bases). Germline V gene sequence: CDR1 KGHSH, CDR2 LQKENI. The CDR3 is 15 residues long. Trimming left V 6 bases short and J 5 bases short, with 16 bases between. The CDR3 protein is CASSDLAGSTGELFF. In DNA form, the CDR3 reads TGTGCCAGCTCTGACCTGGCGGGGTCAACCGGGGAGCTGTTTTTT.

V usage is TRBV19 and J usage is TRBJ2-1, with 7 bases matching TRBD1. V gave up 8 bases and J gave up 0 bases; unmatched junction bases: 4. CDR1 is LNHDA, CDR2 SQIVND, per germline (reference sequence). The CDR3 has 14 residues. CDR3 in amino acids: CASSRDSSYNEQFF. Here the CDR3 DNA reads TGTGCCAGTTCCCGGGACAGCTCCTACAATGAGCAGTTCTTC.

This rearrangement joins TRBV7-6 to TRBJ1-5; D uncertain. The CDR3 covers 10 residues. Trimming took off 6 bases at V and 9 bases at J, with 6 bases between the two ends. Per the germline V gene, CDR1 is SGHVS and CDR2 is FNYEAQ. The CDR3 sequence: CASSRLPQHF. In DNA form, the CDR3 reads TGTGCCAGCAGTCGTCTGCCCCAGCATTTT.

The chain employs TRBV4-1 and TRBJ2-1, with a possible D match to TRBD1 (6 bases). The CDR3 is 14 amino acids. The germline V and J ends were trimmed by 0 bases and 5 bases, with 8 bases remaining between them. CDR1 is MGHRA and CDR2 is YSYEKL in the germline V gene. The CDR3 loop reads CASSQEEGDNEQFF. The CDR3 coding sequence is TGCGCCAGCAGCCAAGAAGAGGGGGACAATGAGCAGTTCTTC.

This clone was seen only once. The CDR3 here is CASSYANRGSKNIQYF. The CDR3 nucleotides read TGTGCCAGCAGTTACGCAAACAGAGGCTCCAAAAACATTCAGTACTTC. The chain has TRBV6-6 and TRBJ2-4; no firm D call. The length of the CDR3 is 16 residues. CDR1 MNHNY and CDR2 SVGAGI come from the germline V gene (reference sequence). V lost 2 bases to trimming and J lost 2 bases, with 13 bases between them.

The chain is built from TRBV6-1 and TRBJ1-2; D possibly corresponds to TRBD1 (5 bases). The V end lost 6 bases, the J end lost 2 bases, and 13 bases lay between the germline ends. The germline CDR1 and CDR2 sequences are MNHNS and SASEGT. The CDR3 contains 14 residues. The CDR3 region has the DNA TGTGCCAGCAGCGCCGGGACCTCGAACTATGGCTACACCTTC. Protein: CASSAGTSNYGYTF.

This sequence joins TRBV25-1 and TRBJ1-1, with 7 bases that match TRBD1. The CDR3 has 16 amino acids. Germline CDR1 MGHDK, CDR2 SYGVNS. V lost 2 bases, J lost 0 bases, and 6 bases stayed unmatched. CDR3 nucleotide sequence: TGTGCCAGCAGTGAAGGAGGGGGCGAGGTGAACACTGAAGCTTTCTTT. Its translation: CASSEGGGEVNTEAFF. Filled out from reference TRBV25-1 and TRBJ1-1, the complete variable domain reads EADIYQTPRYLVIGTGKKITLECSQTMGHDKMYWYQQDPGMELHLIHYSYGVNSTEKGDLSSESTVSRIRTEHFPLTLESARPSHTSQYLCASSEGGGEVNTEAFFGQGTRLTVV.

This rearrangement joins TRBV11-3 to TRBJ2-1; 7 bases fit TRBD2. Germline V gene data show CDR1 as SGHNT and CDR2 as YENEEA. The CDR3 has 14 amino acids. The J segment lost 8 bases and the V segment lost 3 bases, leaving 7 bases of the junction unmatched. The CDR3 is CASSLDPGGDEQFF. Written as DNA, the CDR3 is TGTGCCAGCAGCTTGGATCCGGGAGGCGATGAGCAGTTCTTC.

J is TRBJ2-5 and V is TRBV18; 9 bases are a match to TRBD2. Germline V gene lookup returns CDR1 KGHSH and CDR2 LQKENI. With 3 bases clipped from V and 5 bases from J, the junction kept 7 bases outside the gene matches. CDR3 length: 15 amino acids. The CDR3 sequence: CASSPFLAGKETQYF. CDR3 nucleotides: TGTGCCAGCTCACCTTTCCTAGCGGGGAAGGAGACCCAGTACTTC.

The chain combines TRBV11-2 with TRBJ2-2; D remains ambiguous. The CDR3 has 14 amino acids. Trimming removed 0 bases at V and 5 bases at J, with 7 bases between. Germline V gene lookup returns CDR1 SGHAT and CDR2 FQNNGV. Here the CDR3 DNA reads TGTGCCAGCAGCTTAGAAGGTCGGACCGGGGAGCTGTTTTTT. Its translation: CASSLEGRTGELFF.

The chain is built from TRBV6-6 and TRBJ2-2; no clear D gene. V was cut by 7 bases and J by 3 bases, with 15 bases left in between. CDR1 and CDR2 from the germline V gene are MNHNY and SVGAGI (reference sequence). The CDR3 sequence is 15 residues long. The CDR3 is CASTPRATHTGELFF. In DNA form, the CDR3 reads TGTGCCAGCACCCCTCGGGCTACCCACACCGGGGAGCTGTTTTTT.

The chain links TRBV5-5 to TRBJ2-7; tentative D call: TRBD1 (5 bases). V was cut by 4 bases and J by 4 bases, with 15 bases left in between. This CDR3 spans 14 amino acids. Germline loops: CDR1 SGHKS, CDR2 YYEKEE (reference sequence). CDR3 bases: TGTGCCAGCAGCCTACACGGTCGACAGTACGAGCAGTACTTC. Translating it yields CASSLHGRQYEQYF.

This sequence joins TRBV5-4 and TRBJ1-5, with no clear D. The CDR3 has 15 amino acids. Germline values: CDR1 SGHNT, CDR2 YYREEE (reference sequence). Trimming removed 0 bases from V and 1 base from J, with 8 bases in between. The CDR3 region is CASSLDGRSNQPQHF. The CDR3, as DNA: TGTGCCAGCAGCTTGGATGGGAGGAGCAATCAGCCCCAGCATTTT.

The V and J genes are TRBV6-6 and TRBJ1-5, with D uncertain. The V gene's germline CDR1 is MNHNY and CDR2 SVGAGI (reference sequence). CDR3 length: 14 amino acids. The V gene lost 5 bases and the J gene lost 0 bases, with 8 bases spanning the gap. Written as DNA, the CDR3 is TGTGCCAGCAGTACCCGTTATAGCAATCAGCCCCAGCATTTT. Translated: CASSTRYSNQPQHF.